This T cell receptor (beta chain) stems from a study of cytomegalovirus exposure and HLA in healthy donors. The study, taken as a whole, reports: Testing in vitro showed a few CMV-associated chains specific for CMV antigens. Across HLA loci, a later analysis found differing TCR association rates, with DRB1 most and HLA-C fewest.

This clone was recorded once. Its antigen is unidentified. Germline V gene sequence: CDR1 MNHNY, CDR2 SVGAGI (reference sequence). This CDR3 is built from 15 residues. With V trimmed by 7 bases and J by 13 bases, 16 bases remained unmatched. PCR primers comprised 60 Vbeta and 13 Jbeta primers. Authors' analysis steps: Later, some 75 million unique TCR beta chains were counted in an analysis, and roughly 11 million of them were shared. Method: immunoSEQ multiplex PCR; TCRdb's copy keeps in-frame clones and lacks some. V, J and clone size were drawn from that table, and D and trimming were deduced from the DNA. The sample has about 160,000 clones; roughly 84% are singletons.

The V gene is TRBV6-6, the J gene TRBJ2-4; TRBD1 matches 10 bases. This clonotype was obtained from a man aged 18 to 35 in good health and CMV-seropositive. The specimen was PBMCs. The CDR3 protein is CASTLSSGQGTCQYF. CDR3 DNA sequence: TGTGCCAGCACCCTCTCTTCGGGACAGGGGACGTGCCAGTACTTC.